Shown below are 8 T cell receptor beta chains from a single sample sequenced in a study of shared clonotypes between healthy human individuals. Sequencing was performed with immunoSEQ multiplex PCR; in TCRdb, only in-frame clones are kept and a portion is missing. The sample has 98,000 or so clones, about 71% seen once. The sequenced sample was memory CD8+ T cells sorted from blood. Specified subset: CD45RO+ cells pooled with CCR7-negative TemRA cells. These receptors were obtained from a woman in her 30s in good health.

In its sample, this clone was seen a few times. Other DNA sequences in the same sample also yield this CDR3. The chain employs TRBV18 and TRBJ2-6; no reliable D call. V lost 0 bases to trimming and J lost 0 bases, with 6 bases between them. The germline V gene encodes CDR1 KGHSH and CDR2 LQKENI. The CDR3 spans 16 residues. CDR3 sequence reads: CASSPPQFSGANVLTF. The CDR3 DNA follows: TGTGCCAGCTCACCACCGCAGTTCTCTGGGGCCAACGTCCTGACTTTC.

This clone occurred once. The gene calls are TRBV5-5 and TRBJ2-3; D gene uncertain. The CDR3 loop spans 14 amino acids. CDR1 SGHKS and CDR2 YYEKEE come from the germline V gene (reference sequence). Trimming took off 1 base at V and 5 bases at J, with 11 bases between the two ends. The CDR3 region has the DNA TGTGCCAGCAGCTTGTGGGGTGAAGGAGATACGCAGTATTTT. Residues: CASSLWGEGDTQYF.

The V gene is TRBV5-6, the J gene TRBJ2-1; D is unresolved. Germline CDR1 SGHDT, CDR2 YYEEEE. This CDR3 is built from 14 residues. The ends were cut back, 0 bases at V and 11 bases at J, with 15 bases in the middle. The chain's CDR3 is CASSLELNTMKQFF. CDR3 coding DNA: TGTGCCAGCAGCTTGGAACTAAATACAATGAAGCAGTTCTTC.

The J gene is TRBJ2-7, the V gene TRBV6-1; D ambiguous. V shed 10 bases and J shed 6 bases, with 16 bases lying between them. Per germline, CDR1 MNHNS and CDR2 SASEGT. This CDR3 spans 12 amino acids. This CDR3 reads CAIHPQYFEQYF. The CDR3 DNA reads TGTGCCATCCACCCCCAATATTTCGAGCAGTACTTC.

The chain uses TRBV5-1 and TRBJ2-7, with D uncertain. Germline V CDR1 and CDR2: SGHRS, YFSETQ. Trimming took off 0 bases at V and 0 bases at J, with 7 bases between the two ends. This CDR3 is 14 amino acids long. As DNA, the CDR3 is TGCGCCAGCAGCTTGGAGGTTGACTCCTACGAGCAGTACTTC. Protein sequence: CASSLEVDSYEQYF.

This clone was observed a few times. This chain joins TRBV5-1 and TRBJ1-2; possible D gene TRBD1, 5 bases. Between the trimmed V and J ends, which lost 4 bases and 7 bases, there was a span of 14 bases. Per the germline V gene, CDR1 is SGHRS and CDR2 is YFSETQ. This CDR3 comprises 13 residues. CDR3 region: CASSQGPGTGYTF. In DNA form, the CDR3 reads TGCGCCAGCAGCCAGGGACCGGGAACTGGCTACACCTTC.

V usage is TRBV5-6 and J usage is TRBJ1-1, with a tentative D call TRBD1 (5 bases). V lost 4 bases to trimming and J lost 3 bases, with 16 bases between them. Germline assignment: CDR1 SGHDT and CDR2 YYEEEE. The CDR3 has 15 amino acids. CDR3: CASSRTTVADTEAFF. DNA for the CDR3: TGTGCCAGCAGCCGCACGACAGTAGCAGACACTGAAGCTTTCTTT.

V and J are TRBV19 and TRBJ2-7; D not certain. Germline CDR1 LNHDA, CDR2 SQIVND (reference sequence). The germline V and J ends were trimmed by 6 bases and 1 base, with 13 bases remaining between them. The CDR3 extends over 14 amino acids. The CDR3 sequence: CASSHLVYSYEQYF. The DNA of the CDR3 is TGTGCCAGTAGCCACCTTGTCTATTCCTACGAGCAGTACTTC.